This T cell receptor (beta chain) appears in the sequencing data of a study of human T cells and chemical hapten exposure. General study results and limits: Expanded TCRs showed more large CDR3 clusters than pre-sensitization or healthy control sets.

TCRdb ran MiXCR on the RACE reads and lists one entry per CDR3 protein. The profile shows 95,000 to 150,000 distinct CDR3 sequences, 11% of them singletons. This clonotype was counted many times. Antigen unknown. Time point described: patch test 3, about 24 weeks after DPC sensitization. Treatment defined: therapeutic diphenylcyclopropenone sensitization with weekly scalp DPC. Sequencing started from total RNA isolated from unfractionated whole blood. The V gene's germline CDR1 is SGHVS and CDR2 FQNEAQ. The CDR3 runs 16 residues. V was clipped by 6 bases and J by 2 bases; unmatched bases: 7. The receptor comes from a woman in her forties or fifties with alopecia areata. Some clones in this sample may be carry-over from other donors' samples. This chain joins TRBV7-8 and TRBJ2-3, with 11 bases identical to TRBD2. The sequenced sample was whole blood, obtained in connection with sensitization to the hapten diphenylcyclopropenone (DPC). CDR3 protein: CASRPRLAGTTDTQYF. CDR3 nucleotides: TGTGCCAGCAGACCCAGACTAGCGGGGACCACAGATACGCAGTATTTT.